These 29 T cell receptor beta chains originate from one sample sequenced in a study of Ad26.COV2.S vaccination and SARS-CoV-2 variants. Noted treatment: roughly 20 received Ad26.COV2.S at low or high dose, single or two shots; 5 received placebo; per-sample allocation not given. The study sampled participants on day 63 after the first vaccine or placebo injection. Profiled with immunoSEQ multiplex PCR; TCRdb holds only in-frame clones, not every one. The sample lists 300,000 to 400,000 clones, approximately 80% seen once, with 2.1% in the top ten. This sample comprised peripheral blood, obtained in a trial of Ad26.COV2.S vaccine versus placebo. Receptor source: a person between 18 and 65 years old who received the Ad26.COV2.S COVID-19 vaccine or a placebo.

The chain couples TRBV6-5 to TRBJ2-2, with TRBD1 identical over 7 bases. Germline V gene lookup returns CDR1 MNHEY and CDR2 SVGAGI. V lost 6 bases to trimming and J lost 4 bases; unmatched junction nucleotides: 2. The CDR3 runs to 13 residues. This CDR3 is CASRYRGTGELFF. The CDR3 DNA reads as TGTGCCAGCAGGTACAGGGGCACCGGGGAGCTGTTTTTT.

This clone was detected once. J is TRBJ1-1 and V is TRBV5-1; 9 bases line up with TRBD1. Germline CDR1 SGHRS, CDR2 YFSETQ. J was trimmed by 7 bases and V by 4 bases; bases with no gene match: 2. The CDR3 runs 12 residues. The CDR3 spells CASSRDRDEAFF. In DNA, the CDR3 is TGCGCCAGCAGCCGGGACAGGGATGAAGCTTTCTTT.

This rearrangement joins TRBV28 to TRBJ1-5; D might be TRBD1 (5 bases). Germline CDR1 is MDHEN and CDR2 is SYDVKM. This CDR3 has 13 residues. Trimming cost V 6 bases and J 7 bases, with 13 bases left between them. CDR3 sequence (DNA): TGTGCCAGCAGACTGGGGGGTTGGCAGCCCCAGCATTTT. Protein: CASRLGGWQPQHF.

The chain employs TRBV18 and TRBJ2-7, with D tentatively TRBD1 (5 bases). The V gene's germline CDR1 is KGHSH and CDR2 LQKENI. Trimming took off 2 bases at V and 0 bases at J, with 8 bases between the two ends. This CDR3 contains 14 residues. Here the CDR3 reads CASSPDSFSYEQYF. In DNA form, the CDR3 reads TGTGCCAGCTCACCAGACAGTTTCTCCTACGAGCAGTACTTC. Combining the CDR3 with reference TRBV18 and TRBJ2-7 gives the whole variable domain NAGVMQNPRHLVRRRGQEARLRCSPMKGHSHVYWYRQLPEEGLKFMVYLQKENIIDESGMPKERFSAEFPKEGPSILRIQQVVRGDSAAYFCASSPDSFSYEQYFGPGTRLTVT.

This clone is medium-sized in the sample. The chain combines TRBV3-1 (or the pseudogene TRBV3-2) with TRBJ1-2; D ambiguous. CDR1 is LGHDT and CDR2 is YNNKEL in the germline V gene (reference sequence). CDR3 length: 14 amino acids. The ends were cut back, 3 bases at V and 8 bases at J, with 16 bases in the middle. CDR3 in DNA: TGTGCCAGCAGCCAGAGCGGGAATGGTTGGGGCTACACCTTC. It yields the protein CASSQSGNGWGYTF.

The V gene is TRBV11-3, the J gene TRBJ2-7; tentative D call: TRBD2 (6 bases). The CDR3 has 11 residues. Per the germline V gene, CDR1 is SGHNT and CDR2 is YENEEA. The germline V and J ends were trimmed by 8 bases and 4 bases, with 9 bases remaining between them. Here the CDR3 reads CASEEGYEQYF. The CDR3 nucleotides read TGTGCCAGCGAGGAGGGTTACGAGCAGTACTTC.

The count of this clone is one. This chain uses TRBV4-1 with TRBJ1-3; D ambiguous. The CDR3 covers 15 residues. Germline V gene sequence: CDR1 MGHRA, CDR2 YSYEKL. V lost 0 bases to trimming and J lost 2 bases, with 8 bases between them. The DNA of the CDR3 is TGCGCCAGCAGCCAAGAGTGGGCAACTGGAAACACCATATATTTT. This gives the protein CASSQEWATGNTIYF.

The rearrangement links TRBV29-1 to TRBJ2-3; 7 nucleotides agree with TRBD1. The length of the CDR3 is 15 residues. Germline CDR1 SQVTM, CDR2 ANQGSEA. V trimming: 6 bases; J trimming: 4 bases; junction bases outside the gene matches: 13. The CDR3, as DNA: TGCAGCGTCGCCATGGGACAGAGTGGCGCAGATACGCAGTATTTT. Its protein is CSVAMGQSGADTQYF.

The CDR3 region has the DNA TGTGCCAGCAGCGTAGTCCCGGACAGACCTAACTATGGCTACACCTTC. Amino acids: CASSVVPDRPNYGYTF. This chain connects TRBV9 to TRBJ1-2, with a weak D call TRBD1 (6 bases). V lost 0 bases and J 0 bases, leaving 12 bases between the germline ends. The CDR3 contains 16 residues. Germline CDR1 and CDR2: SGDLS and YYNGEE. Drawing the rest from reference TRBV9 and TRBJ1-2, the complete variable domain is DSGVTQTPKHLITATGQRVTLRCSPRSGDLSVYWYQQSLDQGLQFLIQYYNGEERAKGNILERFSAQQFPDLHSELNLSSLELGDSALYFCASSVVPDRPNYGYTFGSGTRLTVV.

The chain combines TRBV5-1 with TRBJ2-2, with D perhaps TRBD1 (5 bases). CDR1 SGHRS and CDR2 YFSETQ come from the germline V gene. The CDR3 extends over 17 amino acids. V lost 5 bases, J lost 2 bases, and 19 bases lay in between. The chain's CDR3 is CASSLSSTAINTGELFF. The DNA of the CDR3 is TGCGCCAGCAGTTTATCGTCGACAGCGATAAACACCGGGGAGCTGTTTTTT.

The V gene is TRBV1, the J gene TRBJ2-7; TRBD1 was called by the table and not checked on the DNA. TRBV1 is an annotated pseudogene. This CDR3 has 13 amino acids. CDR3 bases: TGCACCAGCAGCCAGGACGACAGGGGTGTTAGGCACTTC. This codes for CTSSQDDRGVRHF.

As DNA, the CDR3 is TGCGCCAGCACGCGGGGGGGCTCCTACAATGAGCAGTTCTTC. This gives the protein CASTRGGSYNEQFF. The rearrangement uses TRBV10-2 and TRBJ2-1; 9 bases match TRBD2. This CDR3 is built from 14 residues. J lost 0 bases, V lost 7 bases, and 1 base had no gene match. Germline values: CDR1 WSHSY, CDR2 SAAADI.

V is TRBV19 and J is TRBJ2-3; tentatively, D is TRBD2 (6 bases). With 6 bases removed from V and 0 bases from J, the gap between germline ends came to 13 bases. Germline V lookup: CDR1 LNHDA, CDR2 SQIVND (reference sequence). The CDR3 is made up of 15 amino acids. The CDR3 DNA follows: TGTGCCAGTAGGGCGGGGCAGACTAGCACAGATACGCAGTATTTT. Translated: CASRAGQTSTDTQYF.

The chain joins TRBV11-3 to TRBJ2-1; perhaps D is TRBD1 or TRBD2 (5 bases each). V lost 0 bases, J lost 5 bases, and 8 bases lay in between. Germline values: CDR1 SGHNT, CDR2 YENEEA. The CDR3 has 14 amino acids. CDR3 loop: CASSLDGADNEQFF. Here the CDR3 DNA reads TGTGCCAGCAGCTTAGACGGGGCGGACAATGAGCAGTTCTTC.

The chain has TRBV11-1 and TRBJ1-1; 8 bases match TRBD1. Germline loops: CDR1 SGHAT, CDR2 FQDESV (reference sequence). There are 13 residues in the CDR3. Losses at the gene ends were 4 bases for V and 4 bases for J; bases not matched to a gene: 2. CDR3 loop: CASSYTGGTEAFF. For the CDR3, the DNA is TGTGCCAGCAGCTACACAGGGGGCACTGAAGCTTTCTTT.

J is TRBJ1-5 and V is TRBV18; the D is unclear. This CDR3 has 13 amino acids. CDR1 and CDR2 (germline): KGHSH, LQKENI. V was pared by 3 bases and J by 0 bases, with 3 bases between. The CDR3 loop is CASSPNSNQPQHF. In nucleotides, the CDR3 is TGTGCCAGCTCACCGAATAGCAATCAGCCCCAGCATTTT.

This clone has only one observation. The chain joins TRBV9 to TRBJ2-1; D might be TRBD2 (6 bases). V was cut by 5 bases and J by 2 bases, with 14 bases left in between. Germline-derived CDR1 and CDR2 are SGDLS and YYNGEE. CDR3 length: 15 residues. The CDR3 protein is CASSSRGLTYNEQFF. The CDR3, as DNA: TGTGCCAGCAGTTCGCGGGGTCTCACCTACAATGAGCAGTTCTTC.

The chain links TRBV29-1 to TRBJ1-2; 8 bases map to TRBD1. Trimming at V came to 2 bases and at J to 5 bases, leaving 7 bases not matched to a gene. CDR1 SQVTM and CDR2 ANQGSEA come from the germline V gene. The CDR3 is 14 amino acids. The CDR3 region has the DNA TGCAGCGTTGAACCCGGACAGGGTGGTTATGGCTACACCTTC. Protein: CSVEPGQGGYGYTF.

The rearrangement links TRBV6-1 to TRBJ1-2; tentatively, D is TRBD1 (5 bases). Deletions cut 2 bases from V and 4 bases from J, with 14 bases between. The CDR3 is 15 residues long. CDR1 MNHNS and CDR2 SASEGT come from the germline V gene. CDR3 region: CASSELGVRIYGYTF. The CDR3 nucleotides read TGTGCCAGCAGTGAATTGGGGGTGCGGATCTATGGCTACACCTTC.

The V and J genes are TRBV2 and TRBJ1-2; D gene unclear. V was clipped by 8 bases and J by 7 bases, with 8 bases between them. CDR1 and CDR2 (germline): SNHLY, FYNNEI. This CDR3 contains 10 residues. Here the CDR3 DNA reads TGTGCCAGCGAAGGGAGTGGCTACACCTTC. It encodes CASEGSGYTF.

The CDR3, as DNA: TGTGCCAGCAGCCAAGATACAACGGACGAAGCTAGGAAGGCAGATACGCAGTATTTT. It translates to CASSQDTTDEARKADTQYF. This rearrangement joins TRBV3-1 (or the pseudogene TRBV3-2) to TRBJ2-3; D ambiguous. Per germline, CDR1 LGHDT and CDR2 YNNKEL (reference sequence). The CDR3 is 19 residues long. Trimming pared 0 bases from V and 4 bases from J, leaving 23 bases between.

The rearrangement joins TRBV30 to TRBJ2-1; D gene ambiguous. The CDR3 is 13 residues long. Trimming removed 0 bases from V and 5 bases from J, with 8 bases in between. Per the germline V gene, CDR1 is GTSNPN and CDR2 is SVGIG (reference sequence). The CDR3 reads CAWSVRLHNEQFF. CDR3 DNA: TGTGCCTGGAGTGTACGTCTACACAATGAGCAGTTCTTC.

This chain joins TRBV29-1 and TRBJ1-2; D may be TRBD1 (6 bases). Per the germline V gene, CDR1 is SQVTM and CDR2 is ANQGSEA. Trimming took off 4 bases at V and 6 bases at J, with 12 bases between the two ends. This CDR3 region has 12 residues. DNA of the CDR3: TGCAGCGTTGGGAAGGGGGTCGATGGCTACACCTTC. Protein product: CSVGKGVDGYTF.

The chain uses TRBV27 and TRBJ2-7; weak D call: TRBD2 (6 bases). Germline CDR1 is MNHEY and CDR2 is SMNVEV (reference sequence). CDR3 length: 13 residues. Here the CDR3 DNA reads TGTGTGCGGGGACTCGAACTACTCTACGAGCAGTACTTC. Translation: CVRGLELLYEQYF.

The rearrangement links TRBV11-3 to TRBJ1-1; TRBD1 matches at 7 bases. In germline, CDR1 is SGHNT, CDR2 YENEEA. J was trimmed by 1 base and V by 5 bases; bases with no gene match: 7. The CDR3 runs 15 residues. CDR3 residues: CASSIRQGPNTEAFF. The DNA of the CDR3 is TGTGCCAGCAGCATAAGACAGGGCCCGAACACTGAAGCTTTCTTT. The full variable domain, in which reference TRBV11-3 and TRBJ1-1 provide the parts outside the CDR3, is EAGVVQSPRYKIIEKKQPVAFWCNPISGHNTLYWYLQNLGQGPELLIRYENEEAVDDSQLPKDRFSAERLKGVDSTLKIQPAELGDSAVYLCASSIRQGPNTEAFFGQGTRLTVV.

This chain joins TRBV28 and TRBJ1-1, with D unclear. Trimming took off 6 bases at V and 8 bases at J, with 19 bases between the two ends. The CDR3 contains 14 residues. CDR1 is MDHEN and CDR2 is SYDVKM in the germline V gene. CDR3 amino acids: CASSPPRGYVEAFF. Here the CDR3 DNA reads TGTGCCAGCAGCCCCCCACGCGGGTATGTAGAAGCTTTCTTT.

The chain couples TRBV21-1 to TRBJ1-3. TRBV21-1 is described as a pseudogene. This CDR3 comprises 15 residues. In nucleotides, the CDR3 is TGTGCCAGCAGGGGTGTTCCGAGCTCTGGAAACACCATATATTTT. Translated: CASRGVPSSGNTIYF.

This clone was seen only once. This chain links TRBV25-1 with TRBJ2-5; possibly TRBD1 for D (5 bases). The ends were cut back, 6 bases at V and 5 bases at J, with 16 bases in the middle. Germline V gene data show CDR1 as MGHDK and CDR2 as SYGVNS. The CDR3 length is 14 residues. CDR3 nucleotides: TGTGCCAGCAGCGACAGTGTGGTTGGCGAGACCCAGTACTTC. Its translation: CASSDSVVGETQYF. Looking up the rest from reference TRBV25-1 and TRBJ2-5 gives the full variable domain: EADIYQTPRYLVIGTGKKITLECSQTMGHDKMYWYQQDPGMELHLIHYSYGVNSTEKGDLSSESTVSRIRTEHFPLTLESARPSHTSQYLCASSDSVVGETQYFGPGTRLLVL.

A few counts support this clone. This rearrangement joins TRBV29-1 to TRBJ1-2; 7 bases align to TRBD1. CDR1 SQVTM and CDR2 ANQGSEA come from the germline V gene. Trimming took 3 bases from V and 9 from J; bases not matched to a gene: 7. This CDR3 is 12 amino acids long. CDR3 in DNA: TGCAGCGTTGACGGTCCAGGGGGACGCTACACCTTC. It encodes CSVDGPGGRYTF.